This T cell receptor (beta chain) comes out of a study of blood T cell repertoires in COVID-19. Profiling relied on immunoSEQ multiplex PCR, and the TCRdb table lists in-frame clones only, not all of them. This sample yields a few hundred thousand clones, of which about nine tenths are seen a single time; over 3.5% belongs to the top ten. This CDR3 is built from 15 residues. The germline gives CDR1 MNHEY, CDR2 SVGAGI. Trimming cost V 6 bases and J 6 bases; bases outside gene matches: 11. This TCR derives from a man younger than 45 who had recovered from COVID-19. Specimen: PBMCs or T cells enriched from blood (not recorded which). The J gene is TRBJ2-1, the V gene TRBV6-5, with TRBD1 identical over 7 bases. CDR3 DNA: TGTGCCAGCAGCATGACAGGGTCAGGGATCAATGAGCAGTTCTTC. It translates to CASSMTGSGINEQFF.